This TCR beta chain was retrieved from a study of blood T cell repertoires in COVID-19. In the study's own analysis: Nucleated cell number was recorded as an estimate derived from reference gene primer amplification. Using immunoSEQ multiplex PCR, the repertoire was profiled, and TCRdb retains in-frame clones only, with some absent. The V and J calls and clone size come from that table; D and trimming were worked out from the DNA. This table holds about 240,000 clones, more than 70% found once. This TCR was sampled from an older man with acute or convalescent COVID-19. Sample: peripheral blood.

CDR3 DNA: TGTGCCATCAGCGCGGGGTCTGAAGCTTTCTTT. As protein: CAISAGSEAFF. This chain joins TRBV10-3 and TRBJ1-1; D is unclear. V lost 6 bases and J 6 bases, leaving 8 bases between the germline ends. CDR3 size: 11 residues. Germline assignment: CDR1 ENHRY and CDR2 SYGVKD.